This is a list of T cell receptor beta chains from one sample in a study of T cells in localized non-small cell lung cancer. The assay was immunoSEQ multiplex PCR, and TCRdb's table has in-frame clones only and misses some. The table lists 30,000 to 45,000 clones, more than 80% of them singletons, with approximately 7.7% in the top ten. This specimen was peripheral blood, taken before any cancer treatment. All receptors derive from a female donor at least 60 years old with stage I lung adenocarcinoma. CDR3s include the opening cysteine and the closing phenylalanine or tryptophan. Fields, in order: J gene, D gene, clone size, V gene, CDR3 protein, CDR3 DNA. The D gene is left open where the match is weak. Rows give clone size only sometimes, using once, few, many, or a class for an expanded clone.

TRBJ2-5	.	.	TRBV19	CASSIVGRVGETQYF	TGTGCCAGTAGTATAGTAGGCAGGGTAGGAGAGACCCAGTACTTC
TRBJ2-5	.	.	TRBV29-1	CSVEGHGVQETQYF	TGCAGCGTTGAAGGACACGGGGTCCAAGAGACCCAGTACTTC
TRBJ1-6	.	.	TRBV27	CASGSSYNSPLHF	TGTGCCAGCGGGAGCTCCTATAATTCACCCCTCCACTTT
TRBJ1-2	.	.	TRBV2	CASSGVVRGYGYTF	TGTGCCAGCAGTGGGGTGGTCAGAGGCTATGGCTACACCTTC
TRBJ2-2	TRBD1	.	TRBV19	CASSIYRGTQEELFF	TGTGCCAGTAGTATATACAGGGGGACACAGGAAGAGCTGTTTTTT
TRBJ1-2	TRBD1	.	TRBV19	CASVGQGDGYTF	TGTGCCAGCGTCGGACAGGGGGATGGCTACACCTTC
TRBJ2-5	.	.	TRBV11-2	CASSPLGGNQETQYF	TGTGCCAGCAGCCCCCTAGGGGGGAACCAAGAGACCCAGTACTTC
TRBJ1-6	.	few	TRBV11-2	CASAMSGGREASPLHF	TGTGCCAGCGCCATGTCTGGGGGAAGGGAAGCGTCACCCCTCCACTTT
TRBJ2-5	TRBD2	.	TRBV4-1	CASSQDGLAGARETQYF	TGCGCCAGCAGCCAAGACGGGCTAGCGGGGGCCCGAGAGACCCAGTACTTC
TRBJ1-2	TRBD1	.	TRBV6-6	CASSTGDYGYTF	TGTGCCAGCAGTACAGGGGACTATGGCTACACCTTC
TRBJ1-6	.	.	TRBV19	CASSMPGNNSPLHF	TGTGCCAGTAGTATGCCAGGGAACAATTCACCCCTCCACTTT
TRBJ1-3	.	.	TRBV29-1	CSVEMAGTGNTIYF	TGCAGCGTTGAAATGGCGGGAACTGGAAACACCATATATTTT
TRBJ2-1	.	.	TRBV7-3	CASSTGPTRVNSYNEQFF	TGTGCCAGCAGCACCGGGCCAACACGGGTAAACTCCTACAATGAGCAGTTCTTC
TRBJ1-2	.	.	TRBV2	CASSEAGRGNYGYTF	TGTGCCAGCAGTGAAGCGGGTCGGGGCAACTATGGCTACACCTTC